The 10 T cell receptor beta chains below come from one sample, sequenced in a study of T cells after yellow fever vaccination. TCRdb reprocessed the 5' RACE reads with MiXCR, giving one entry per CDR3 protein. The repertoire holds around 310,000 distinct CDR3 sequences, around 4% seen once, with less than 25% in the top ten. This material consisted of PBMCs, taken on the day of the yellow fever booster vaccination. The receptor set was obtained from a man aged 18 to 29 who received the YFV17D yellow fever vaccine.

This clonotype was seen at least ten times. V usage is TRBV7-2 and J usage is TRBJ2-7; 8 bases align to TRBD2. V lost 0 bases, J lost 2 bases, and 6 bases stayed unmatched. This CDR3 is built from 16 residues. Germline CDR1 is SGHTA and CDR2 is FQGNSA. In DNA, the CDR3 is TGTGCCAGCAGCTTAGCCGCGACTAGCGTTCCCTACGAGCAGTACTTC. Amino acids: CASSLAATSVPYEQYF.

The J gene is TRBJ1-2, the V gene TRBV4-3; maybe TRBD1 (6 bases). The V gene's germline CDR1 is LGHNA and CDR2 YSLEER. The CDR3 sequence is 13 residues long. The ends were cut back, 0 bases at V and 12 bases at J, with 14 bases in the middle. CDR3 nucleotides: TGCGCCAGCAGCCAAGAAATGGGACACGTGCACACCTTC. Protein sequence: CASSQEMGHVHTF.

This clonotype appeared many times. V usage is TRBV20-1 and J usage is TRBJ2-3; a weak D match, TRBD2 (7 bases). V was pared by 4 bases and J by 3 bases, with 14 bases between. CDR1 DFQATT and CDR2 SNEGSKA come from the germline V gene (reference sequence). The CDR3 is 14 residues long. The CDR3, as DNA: TGCAGTGCTACGACCGCGGGGGCTACAGATACGCAGTATTTT. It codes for CSATTAGATDTQYF.

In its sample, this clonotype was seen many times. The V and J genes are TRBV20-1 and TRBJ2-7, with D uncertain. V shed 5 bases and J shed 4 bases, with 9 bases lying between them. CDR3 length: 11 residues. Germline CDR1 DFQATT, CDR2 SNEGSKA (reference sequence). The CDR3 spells CSASLTYEQYF. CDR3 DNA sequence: TGCAGTGCTTCACTCACGTACGAGCAGTACTTC.

The CDR3 reads CATSDLSGYEQFF. The DNA for the CDR3 is TGTGCCACCAGTGATCTTTCGGGTTATGAGCAGTTCTTC. This chain links TRBV24-1 with TRBJ2-1; D remains ambiguous. Germline CDR1 is KGHDR and CDR2 is SFDVKD. The V and J ends lost 3 bases and 8 bases respectively, with 10 bases between them. The CDR3 totals 13 residues.

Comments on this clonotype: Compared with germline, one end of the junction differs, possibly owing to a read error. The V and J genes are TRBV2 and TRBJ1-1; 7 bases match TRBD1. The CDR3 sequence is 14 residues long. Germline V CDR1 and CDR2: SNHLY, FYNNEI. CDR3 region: CASLFSGQFTQAFF. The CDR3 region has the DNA TGTGCCAGCCTCTTCTCGGGACAGTTCACTCAAGCTTTCTTT.

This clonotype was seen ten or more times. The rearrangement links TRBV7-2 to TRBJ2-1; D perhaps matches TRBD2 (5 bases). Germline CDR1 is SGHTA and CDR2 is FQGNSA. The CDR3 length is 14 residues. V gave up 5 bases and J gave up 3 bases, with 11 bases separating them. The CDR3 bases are TGTGCCAGCAGCACTCGGACTCTCTACAATGAGCAGTTCTTC. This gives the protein CASSTRTLYNEQFF.

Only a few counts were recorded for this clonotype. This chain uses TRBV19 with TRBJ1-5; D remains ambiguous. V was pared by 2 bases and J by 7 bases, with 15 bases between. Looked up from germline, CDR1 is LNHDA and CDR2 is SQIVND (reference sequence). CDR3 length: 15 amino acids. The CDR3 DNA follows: TGTGCCAGTAGTATATCAGGCGGACCACACCAGCCCCAGCATTTT. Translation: CASSISGGPHQPQHF.

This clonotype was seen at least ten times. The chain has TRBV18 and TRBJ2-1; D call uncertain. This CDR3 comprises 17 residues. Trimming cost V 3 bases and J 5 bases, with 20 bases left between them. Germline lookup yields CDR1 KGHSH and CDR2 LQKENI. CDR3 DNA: TGTGCCAGCTCACCTCCCCCCGCAGCCCGGCAAAACAATGAGCAGTTCTTC. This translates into CASSPPPAARQNNEQFF. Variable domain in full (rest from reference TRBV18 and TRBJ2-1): NAGVMQNPRHLVRRRGQEARLRCSPMKGHSHVYWYRQLPEEGLKFMVYLQKENIIDESGMPKERFSAEFPKEGPSILRIQQVVRGDSAAYFCASSPPPAARQNNEQFFGPGTRLTVL.

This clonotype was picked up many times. The chain's CDR3 is CASSTNQGGGTQYF. In nucleotides, the CDR3 is TGTGCCAGCAGCACAAACCAGGGCGGCGGTACGCAGTATTTT. The chain uses TRBV5-5 and TRBJ2-3, with D possibly being TRBD1 (5 bases). The CDR3 length is 14 residues. Germline V lookup: CDR1 SGHKS, CDR2 YYEKEE (reference sequence). V lost 4 bases to trimming and J lost 8 bases, with 17 bases between them.